This T cell receptor (beta chain) was captured in a study of blood T cell repertoires in COVID-19. Germline CDR1 SGHTA, CDR2 FQGNSA. V was clipped by 2 bases and J by 2 bases, with 13 bases between them. The length of the CDR3 is 15 residues. This clone was seen ten or more times. The protocol was immunoSEQ multiplex PCR, while the TCRdb copy is restricted to in-frame clones and leaves out a portion. The sample includes about 270,000 clones, 85% to 90% of them seen just once. The TCR comes from a human donor in a cohort sampled during active COVID-19. Sequencing was performed on peripheral blood. The V gene is TRBV7-2, the J gene TRBJ2-7; a weak D match, TRBD1 (6 bases). CDR3 amino acids: CASSLMSGAPYEQYF. For the CDR3, the DNA is TGTGCCAGCAGCTTAATGTCAGGGGCCCCCTACGAGCAGTACTTC. The entire variable domain, with the rest obtained from reference TRBV7-2 and TRBJ2-7, is as follows: GAGVSQSPSNKVTEKGKDVELRCDPISGHTALYWYRQSLGQGLEFLIYFQGNSAPDKSGLPSDRFSAERTGGSVSTLTIQRTQQEDSAVYLCASSLMSGAPYEQYFGPGTRLTVT.